This T cell receptor (beta chain) was documented in a study of T-cell memory formation after mild COVID-19. On the study more broadly: There were largely donor-specific TCR clusters.

5'RACE with constant-segment primers yielded barcoded, UMI-tagged TCR alpha and TCR beta cDNA libraries. TCRdb called the 5' RACE reads again in MiXCR, with one record for every CDR3 protein. Of just under 350,000 distinct CDR3 sequences in the sample, 10% to 15% were seen once. General study results and limits: Clones shrinking between day 15 and 85 showed a balanced CD4/CD8 split, and those that grew later tilted toward CD4+. The SARS-CoV-2 specificity of second-wave clones reaching peak at day 37 remained unverified.

This CDR3 comprises 13 residues. V lost 6 bases and J lost 6, with 12 bases in between. From germline, CDR1 is MNHEY and CDR2 SVGEGT. Concerning this clonotype: The antigen remains undetermined.

The chain couples TRBV6-2 or TRBV6-3 to TRBJ2-4; maybe TRBD1 (6 bases). This TCR came from a man aged 18 to 30 who had mild COVID-19 (a few samples of this study predate the infection). Cell type and time point are not known. The sequencing input was PBMCs or a T cell subset sorted from them (not recorded which). CDR3 in DNA: TGTGCCAGCAGGATTCAACAGGGAAACATTCAGTACTTC. Residues: CASRIQQGNIQYF.